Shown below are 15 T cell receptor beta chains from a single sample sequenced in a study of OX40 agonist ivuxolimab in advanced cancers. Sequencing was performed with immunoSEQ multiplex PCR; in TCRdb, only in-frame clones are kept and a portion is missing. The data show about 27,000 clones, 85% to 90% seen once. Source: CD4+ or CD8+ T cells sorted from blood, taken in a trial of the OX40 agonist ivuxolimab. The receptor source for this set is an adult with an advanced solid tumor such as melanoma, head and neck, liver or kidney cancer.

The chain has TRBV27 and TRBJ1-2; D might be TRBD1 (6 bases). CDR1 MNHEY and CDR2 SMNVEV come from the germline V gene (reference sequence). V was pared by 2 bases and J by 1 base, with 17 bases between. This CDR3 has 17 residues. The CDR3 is CASSLSSSGGYNYGYTF. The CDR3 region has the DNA TGTGCCAGCAGTTTAAGCTCGTCGGGGGGCTATAACTATGGCTACACCTTC.

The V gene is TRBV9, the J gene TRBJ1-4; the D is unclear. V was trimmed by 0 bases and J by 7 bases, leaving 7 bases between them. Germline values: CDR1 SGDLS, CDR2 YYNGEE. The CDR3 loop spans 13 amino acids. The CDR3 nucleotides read TGTGCCAGCAGCGTAGATATGGGTGAAAAACTGTTTTTT. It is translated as CASSVDMGEKLFF.

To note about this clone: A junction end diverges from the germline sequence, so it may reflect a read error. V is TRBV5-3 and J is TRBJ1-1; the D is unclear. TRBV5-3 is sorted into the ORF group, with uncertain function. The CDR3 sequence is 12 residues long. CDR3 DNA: TGTGCCAGCAGCTTGGCTTTAAGTGAAGCTTTCTTT. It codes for CASSLALSEAFF.

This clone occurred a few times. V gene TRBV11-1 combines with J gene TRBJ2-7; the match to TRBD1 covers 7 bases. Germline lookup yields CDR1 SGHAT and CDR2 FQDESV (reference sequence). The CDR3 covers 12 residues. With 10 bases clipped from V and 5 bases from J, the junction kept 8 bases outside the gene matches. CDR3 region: CATSGTAHEQYF. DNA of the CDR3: TGTGCCACCTCCGGGACAGCCCACGAGCAGTACTTC.

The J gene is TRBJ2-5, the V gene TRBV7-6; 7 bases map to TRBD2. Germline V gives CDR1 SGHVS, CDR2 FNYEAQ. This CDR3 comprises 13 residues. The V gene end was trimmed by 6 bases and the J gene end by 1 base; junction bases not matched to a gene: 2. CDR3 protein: CASRAGFQETQYF. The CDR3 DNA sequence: TGTGCCAGCAGAGCGGGGTTCCAAGAGACCCAGTACTTC.

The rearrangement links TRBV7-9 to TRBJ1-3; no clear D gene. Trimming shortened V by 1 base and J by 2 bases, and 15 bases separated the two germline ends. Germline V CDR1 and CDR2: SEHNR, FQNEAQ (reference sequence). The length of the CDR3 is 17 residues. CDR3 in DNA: TGTGCCAGCAGCTTAGAGAGCAATGATCTGGCTGGAAACACCATATATTTT. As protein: CASSLESNDLAGNTIYF.

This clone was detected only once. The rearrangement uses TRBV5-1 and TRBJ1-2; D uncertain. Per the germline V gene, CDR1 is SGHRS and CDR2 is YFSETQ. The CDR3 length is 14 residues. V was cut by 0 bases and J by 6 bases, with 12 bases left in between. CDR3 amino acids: CASSLDVSGHGYTF. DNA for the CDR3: TGCGCCAGCAGCTTGGATGTATCCGGGCATGGCTACACCTTC.

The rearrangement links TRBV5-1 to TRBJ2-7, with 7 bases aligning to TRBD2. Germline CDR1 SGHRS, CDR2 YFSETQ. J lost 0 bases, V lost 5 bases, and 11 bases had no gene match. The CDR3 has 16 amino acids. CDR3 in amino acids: CASRFTSRGSSYEQYF. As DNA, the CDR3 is TGCGCCAGCAGATTTACATCGCGGGGGTCCTCCTACGAGCAGTACTTC. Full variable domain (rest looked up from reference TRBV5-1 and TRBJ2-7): KAGVTQTPRYLIKTRGQQVTLSCSPISGHRSVSWYQQTPGQGLQFLFEYFSETQRNKGNFPGRFSGRQFSNSRSEMNVSTLELGDSALYLCASRFTSRGSSYEQYFGPGTRLTVT.

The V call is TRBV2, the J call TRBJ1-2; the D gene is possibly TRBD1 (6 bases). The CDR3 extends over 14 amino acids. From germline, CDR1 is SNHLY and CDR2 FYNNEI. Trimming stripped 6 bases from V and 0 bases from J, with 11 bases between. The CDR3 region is CASRWDNPNYGYTF. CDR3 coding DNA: TGTGCCAGCAGATGGGACAATCCTAACTATGGCTACACCTTC.

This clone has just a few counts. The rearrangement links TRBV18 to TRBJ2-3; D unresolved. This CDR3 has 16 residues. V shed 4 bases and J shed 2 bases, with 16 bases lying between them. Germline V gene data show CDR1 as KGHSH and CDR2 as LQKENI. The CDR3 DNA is TGTGCCAGCTCACTCATGAACACGCGCGACACAGATACGCAGTATTTT. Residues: CASSLMNTRDTDTQYF.

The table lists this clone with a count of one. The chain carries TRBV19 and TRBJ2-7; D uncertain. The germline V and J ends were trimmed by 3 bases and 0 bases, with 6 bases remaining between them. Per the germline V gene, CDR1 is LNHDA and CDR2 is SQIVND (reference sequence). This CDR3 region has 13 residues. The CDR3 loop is CASSIKDSYEQYF. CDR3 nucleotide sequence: TGTGCCAGTAGTATCAAGGACTCCTACGAGCAGTACTTC.

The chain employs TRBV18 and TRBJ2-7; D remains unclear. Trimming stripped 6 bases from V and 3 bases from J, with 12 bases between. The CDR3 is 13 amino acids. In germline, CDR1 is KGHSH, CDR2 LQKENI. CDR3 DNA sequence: TGTGCCAGCTCCCCAAGCACAGTCTACGAGCAGTACTTC. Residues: CASSPSTVYEQYF.

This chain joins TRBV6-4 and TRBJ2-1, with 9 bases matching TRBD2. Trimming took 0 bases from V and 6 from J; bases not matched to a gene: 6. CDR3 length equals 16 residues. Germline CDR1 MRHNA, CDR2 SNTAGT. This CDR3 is CASSDSLAGDRNEQFF. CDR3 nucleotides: TGTGCCAGCAGTGACTCCTTAGCGGGGGATCGCAATGAGCAGTTCTTC.

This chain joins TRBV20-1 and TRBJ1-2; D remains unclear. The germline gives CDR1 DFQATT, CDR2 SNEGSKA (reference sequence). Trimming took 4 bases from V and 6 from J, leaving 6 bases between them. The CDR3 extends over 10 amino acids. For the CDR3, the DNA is TGCAGTGCTATGAACGATGGCTACACCTTC. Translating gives CSAMNDGYTF.

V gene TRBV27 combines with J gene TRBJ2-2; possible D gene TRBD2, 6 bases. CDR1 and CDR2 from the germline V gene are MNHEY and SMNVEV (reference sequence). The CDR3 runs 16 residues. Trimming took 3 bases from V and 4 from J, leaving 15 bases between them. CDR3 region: CASSLVGSGGTGELFF. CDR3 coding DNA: TGTGCCAGCAGTTTGGTGGGTAGCGGTGGCACCGGGGAGCTGTTTTTT.